This T cell receptor (beta chain) is drawn from a study of cytomegalovirus exposure and HLA in healthy donors. Study overall: HLA-typed donors contributed some 77 million unique TCRs, which were held in an early data release.

V was clipped by 4 bases and J by 7 bases, with 10 bases between them. The germline V gene has CDR1 MNHEY and CDR2 SVGAGI. The CDR3 runs 12 residues. Regarding the study as a whole: In a later analysis, at a false discovery rate of 0.05, 15,000 to 20,000 TCR beta sequences were associated with HLA alleles. Later analysis showed most CMV-associated TCR beta chains appearing HLA-restricted.

PCR primers comprised 60 Vbeta and 13 Jbeta primers. Clones were sequenced by immunoSEQ multiplex PCR, and TCRdb holds only the in-frame ones, with some missing. Its table lists 150,000 to 250,000 clones. A note on this clone: The antigen remains undetermined.

Sequenced sample: PBMCs. The chain employs TRBV6-5 and TRBJ1-1; no firm D call. The receptor was derived from a boy aged 5 to 17 in good health and CMV-seronegative. The CDR3 region is CASSSIGLEAFF. The CDR3 coding sequence is TGTGCCAGCAGTTCTATTGGGCTTGAAGCTTTCTTT.